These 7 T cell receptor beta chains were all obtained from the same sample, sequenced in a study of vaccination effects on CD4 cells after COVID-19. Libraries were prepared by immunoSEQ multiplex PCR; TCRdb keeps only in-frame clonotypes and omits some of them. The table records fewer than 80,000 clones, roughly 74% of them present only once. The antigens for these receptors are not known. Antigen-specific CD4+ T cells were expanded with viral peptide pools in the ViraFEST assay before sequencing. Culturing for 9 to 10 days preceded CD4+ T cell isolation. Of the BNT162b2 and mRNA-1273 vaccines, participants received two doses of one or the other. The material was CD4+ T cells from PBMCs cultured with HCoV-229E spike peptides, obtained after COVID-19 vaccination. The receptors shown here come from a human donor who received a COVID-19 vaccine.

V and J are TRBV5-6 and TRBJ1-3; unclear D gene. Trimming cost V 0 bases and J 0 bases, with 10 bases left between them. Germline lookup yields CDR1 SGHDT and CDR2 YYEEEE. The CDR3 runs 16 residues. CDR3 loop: CASSLVSVRSGNTIYF. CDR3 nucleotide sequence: TGTGCCAGCAGCTTGGTCTCCGTTCGCTCTGGAAACACCATATATTTT.

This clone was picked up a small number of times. The CDR3 DNA follows: TGTGCCAGCAGTGATGGACAGGCCCCCAATCAGCCCCAGCATTTT. Protein: CASSDGQAPNQPQHF. The chain recombines TRBV6-1 with TRBJ1-5; 7 nucleotides agree with TRBD1. Germline CDR1 and CDR2: MNHNS and SASEGT. CDR3 length: 15 residues. V was pared by 3 bases and J by 3 bases, with 5 bases of the junction left unmatched.

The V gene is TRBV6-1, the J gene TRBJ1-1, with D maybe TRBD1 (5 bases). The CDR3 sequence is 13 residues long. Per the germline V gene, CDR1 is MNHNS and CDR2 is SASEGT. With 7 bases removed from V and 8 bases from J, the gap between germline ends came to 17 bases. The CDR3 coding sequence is TGTGCCAGCACCAAAGGGGAGGCCCCCGAAGCTTTCTTT. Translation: CASTKGEAPEAFF.

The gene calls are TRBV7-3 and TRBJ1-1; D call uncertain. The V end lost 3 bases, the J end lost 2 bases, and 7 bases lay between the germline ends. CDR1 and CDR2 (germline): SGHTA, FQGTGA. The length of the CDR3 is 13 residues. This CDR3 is CASSFSANTEAFF. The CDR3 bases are TGTGCCAGCAGCTTTTCCGCCAACACTGAAGCTTTCTTT.

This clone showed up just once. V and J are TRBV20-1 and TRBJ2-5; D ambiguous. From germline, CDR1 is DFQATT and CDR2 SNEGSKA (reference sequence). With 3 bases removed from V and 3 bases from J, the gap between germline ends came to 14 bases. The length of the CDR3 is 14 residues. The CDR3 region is CSASYWASEETQYF. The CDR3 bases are TGCAGTGCTAGTTACTGGGCCTCAGAAGAGACCCAGTACTTC.

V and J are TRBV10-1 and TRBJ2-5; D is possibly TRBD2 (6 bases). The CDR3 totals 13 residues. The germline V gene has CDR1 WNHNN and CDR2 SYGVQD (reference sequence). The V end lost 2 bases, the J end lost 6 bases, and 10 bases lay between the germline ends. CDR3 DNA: TGCGCCAGCAGTGAGAAAGGGAGGAAGACCCAGTACTTC. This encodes CASSEKGRKTQYF.

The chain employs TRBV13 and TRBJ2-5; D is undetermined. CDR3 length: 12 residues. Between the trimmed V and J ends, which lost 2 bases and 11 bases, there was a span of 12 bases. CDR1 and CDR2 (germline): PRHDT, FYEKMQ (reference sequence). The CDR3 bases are TGTGCCAGCAGCTTAAACTCCCCGACACAGTACTTC. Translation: CASSLNSPTQYF.